A single sample gave rise to the 19 T cell receptor beta chains below, sequenced in a study of blood T cell repertoires in COVID-19. This table comes from immunoSEQ multiplex PCR, and its TCRdb copy is limited to in-frame clones, with some not included. The sample includes about 300,000 clones, under 90% seen only once; the top ten take over 1.5%. Sequencing was carried out using peripheral blood. Source of these receptors: a woman in her twenties or thirties with COVID-19, enrolled during active disease.

CDR3 loop: CASRSGTSSNEQFF. CDR3 in DNA: TGTGCCAGCAGAAGCGGGACTAGTAGTAATGAGCAGTTCTTC. The chain uses TRBV6-5 and TRBJ2-1; 8 nucleotides agree with TRBD2. Losses at the gene ends were 6 bases for V and 7 bases for J; bases not matched to a gene: 8. CDR1 and CDR2 from the germline V gene are MNHEY and SVGAGI. CDR3 length equals 14 residues.

The chain has TRBV30 and TRBJ1-1; D uncertain. This CDR3 is 13 amino acids long. Looked up from germline, CDR1 is GTSNPN and CDR2 is SVGIG (reference sequence). V lost 0 bases and J lost 0, with 5 bases in between. The CDR3 region is CAWSVKLNTEAFF. CDR3 nucleotides: TGTGCCTGGAGTGTTAAATTGAACACTGAAGCTTTCTTT.

The chain combines TRBV30 with TRBJ1-5; D is possibly TRBD1 (5 bases). CDR3 length: 16 residues. V was clipped by 3 bases and J by 3 bases, with 18 bases between them. Germline CDR1 GTSNPN, CDR2 SVGIG (reference sequence). The CDR3 sequence: CAWRGKGRGDNQPQHF. The CDR3, as DNA: TGTGCCTGGAGAGGCAAGGGGCGCGGGGACAATCAGCCCCAGCATTTT.

The chain uses TRBV18 and TRBJ1-1; no reliable D call. There are 13 residues in the CDR3. Germline CDR1 KGHSH, CDR2 LQKENI. The germline V and J ends were trimmed by 3 bases and 3 bases, with 8 bases remaining between them. CDR3 nucleotides: TGTGCCAGCTCACCTGCCCGGGACACTGAAGCTTTCTTT. Its translation is CASSPARDTEAFF.

The rearrangement uses TRBV19 and TRBJ2-1, with 8 bases lining up with TRBD2. The J segment lost 8 bases and the V segment lost 4 bases, leaving 13 bases of the junction unmatched. CDR1 and CDR2 from the germline V gene are LNHDA and SQIVND (reference sequence). The CDR3 extends over 16 amino acids. The CDR3 sequence: CASSTPSGRGVDEQFF. CDR3 DNA: TGTGCCAGTAGTACGCCTTCGGGGCGGGGGGTAGATGAGCAGTTCTTC.

CDR3 nucleotides: TGCGCCAGCAGCCAAATAACCCTTGGACTAGCGGGGATTTACAATGAGCAGTTCTTC. Amino acids: CASSQITLGLAGIYNEQFF. J is TRBJ2-1 and V is TRBV4-1; 12 bases agree with TRBD2. Germline lookup yields CDR1 MGHRA and CDR2 YSYEKL. This CDR3 spans 19 amino acids. Germline trimming cut 2 bases from V and 4 bases from J; bases unmatched to any gene: 12.

The chain is built from TRBV7-9 and TRBJ1-2; TRBD1 matches at 12 bases. CDR1 and CDR2 from the germline V gene are SEHNR and FQNEAQ (reference sequence). V lost 3 bases and J lost 6; bases outside the gene matches: 5. There are 15 residues in the CDR3. Here the CDR3 DNA reads TGTGCCAGCAGCTTGGGACAGGGGGCGAAGCATGGCTACACCTTC. This translates into CASSLGQGAKHGYTF.

The genes are TRBV6-5 and TRBJ2-2; D remains ambiguous. The V gene's germline CDR1 is MNHEY and CDR2 SVGAGI. V was trimmed by 4 bases and J by 5 bases, leaving 11 bases between them. The CDR3 extends over 14 amino acids. The CDR3 is CASSSGGWTGELFF. In nucleotides, the CDR3 is TGTGCCAGCAGTTCTGGCGGTTGGACCGGGGAGCTGTTTTTT.

This clone was counted once. The chain employs TRBV6-1 and TRBJ2-7, with D possibly matching TRBD1 (6 bases). V dropped 2 bases and J dropped 7 bases, with 18 bases sitting between them. Germline V lookup: CDR1 MNHNS, CDR2 SASEGT. This CDR3 region has 15 residues. DNA for the CDR3: TGTGCCAGCAGTGAATACGATACAGGGATGAGAGAGCAGTACGTC. This codes for CASSEYDTGMREQYV.

This chain joins TRBV2 and TRBJ1-1; no reliable D call. The CDR3 contains 14 residues. V dropped 8 bases and J dropped 4 bases, with 17 bases sitting between them. The germline CDR1 and CDR2 sequences are SNHLY and FYNNEI. The CDR3 DNA reads as TGTGCCAGCCAGCTCCGACTTCTGATCACTGAAGCTTTCTTT. The encoded protein is CASQLRLLITEAFF.

V usage is TRBV2 and J usage is TRBJ1-6; 9 nucleotides match TRBD1. Germline CDR1 is SNHLY and CDR2 is FYNNEI. V gave up 6 bases and J gave up 6 bases; unmatched junction bases: 6. This CDR3 has 15 residues. The CDR3 DNA follows: TGTGCCAGCAGGGGACAGGGATCCCCTAATTCACCCCTCCACTTT. This codes for CASRGQGSPNSPLHF.

The J gene is TRBJ2-3, the V gene TRBV27, with 7 bases aligning to TRBD2. J gave up 6 bases and V 2 bases, and 5 bases lay outside the gene matches. The germline V gene encodes CDR1 MNHEY and CDR2 SMNVEV (reference sequence). This CDR3 is built from 14 residues. CDR3 in DNA: TGTGCCAGCAGTTTACGACTAGCCGGGGATACGCAGTATTTT. It is translated as CASSLRLAGDTQYF.

The chain has TRBV2 and TRBJ1-5; a possible D gene is TRBD1 (6 bases). CDR3 length: 12 amino acids. CDR1 SNHLY and CDR2 FYNNEI come from the germline V gene. Trimming pared 7 bases from V and 6 bases from J, leaving 10 bases between. The CDR3 DNA is TGTGCCAGCAATCAGGGGAGTCAGCCCCAGCATTTT. Its protein product is CASNQGSQPQHF.

The gene calls are TRBV7-9 and TRBJ1-6; D might be TRBD1 (6 bases). The CDR3 covers 16 residues. Between the trimmed V and J ends, which lost 4 bases and 6 bases, there was a span of 16 bases. Germline CDR1 reads SEHNR; CDR2 reads FQNEAQ (reference sequence). The DNA for the CDR3 is TGTGCCAGCAGCTCGTCCGGGACACGGACTAATTCACCCCTCCACTTT. This translates into CASSSSGTRTNSPLHF. Full variable domain (rest looked up from reference TRBV7-9 and TRBJ1-6): DTGVSQNPRHKITKRGQNVTFRCDPISEHNRLYWYRQTLGQGPEFLTYFQNEAQLEKSRLLSDRFSAERPKGSFSTLEIQRTEQGDSAMYLCASSSSGTRTNSPLHFGNGTRLTVT.

V usage is TRBV11-2 and J usage is TRBJ2-3; tentative D call: TRBD2 (7 bases). V dropped 2 bases and J dropped 2 bases, with 14 bases sitting between them. Germline V gene lookup returns CDR1 SGHAT and CDR2 FQNNGV. CDR3 size: 16 residues. Here the CDR3 reads CASSLRGRGNTDTQYF. CDR3 nucleotide sequence: TGTGCCAGCAGCTTACGAGGGAGGGGGAACACAGATACGCAGTATTTT.

This clone was recorded only once. This sequence joins TRBV27 and TRBJ1-1; 8 bases align to TRBD1. With 4 bases clipped from V and 1 base from J, the junction kept 5 bases outside the gene matches. The germline V gene encodes CDR1 MNHEY and CDR2 SMNVEV (reference sequence). The CDR3 is 15 amino acids. The CDR3 here is CASSSGTGWNTEAFF. The CDR3 DNA sequence: TGTGCCAGCAGTTCGGGGACAGGCTGGAACACTGAAGCTTTCTTT.

This chain connects TRBV3-1 (or the pseudogene TRBV3-2) to TRBJ2-7, with 9 bases identical to TRBD1. The CDR3 covers 16 residues. Germline CDR1 and CDR2: LGHDT and YNNKEL (reference sequence). Germline trimming cut 1 base from V and 0 bases from J; bases unmatched to any gene: 4. This CDR3 reads CASSQGGTGYSYEQYF. The CDR3 DNA follows: TGTGCCAGCAGCCAAGGTGGGACAGGGTACTCCTACGAGCAGTACTTC.

The V gene is TRBV2, the J gene TRBJ1-5, with TRBD1 matching 10 bases. The CDR3 has 16 residues. V lost 3 bases and J lost 1; bases outside the gene matches: 3. CDR1 SNHLY and CDR2 FYNNEI come from the germline V gene. CDR3 region: CASSEDRGVSNQPQHF. CDR3 DNA: TGTGCCAGCAGTGAGGACAGGGGGGTGAGCAATCAGCCCCAGCATTTT.

The chain carries TRBV7-2 and TRBJ2-1; possibly TRBD1 for D (5 bases). The CDR3 has 12 residues. The germline V gene encodes CDR1 SGHTA and CDR2 FQGNSA. Trimming pared 5 bases from V and 8 bases from J, leaving 10 bases between. The CDR3: CASSLTVDEQFF. The CDR3 DNA reads TGTGCCAGCAGCCTGACAGTCGATGAGCAGTTCTTC.